This T cell receptor (beta chain) originates from a study of Ad26.COV2.S vaccination and SARS-CoV-2 variants. At the level of the study: Intramuscular Ad26.COV2.S doses were given once or twice, 56 days apart.

The V and J ends lost 0 bases and 4 bases, in that order; junction bases with no gene match: 4. CDR3 size: 15 residues. Germline CDR1 reads MNHEY; CDR2 reads SVGAGI. This table comes from immunoSEQ multiplex PCR, and its TCRdb copy is limited to in-frame clones, with some not included. The table has about 680,000 clones, roughly 90% seen once; the top ten hold approximately 1.5%. The treatment: about 20 received Ad26.COV2.S at low or high dose, single or two shots; several received placebo; per-sample allocation not given. Sample collection was performed on day 63 after the first vaccine or placebo injection.

This TCR was sampled from a person between 18 and 59 years old who received the Ad26.COV2.S COVID-19 vaccine or a placebo. The chain links TRBV6-5 to TRBJ1-2; 8 bases match TRBD1. Source: peripheral blood, taken in a trial of Ad26.COV2.S vaccine versus placebo. The CDR3: CASSYSTGDIYGYTF. CDR3 DNA: TGTGCCAGCAGTTACTCGACAGGGGATATCTATGGCTACACCTTC.